The rows below give T cell receptor beta chains drawn from one sample of a study of cytomegalovirus exposure and HLA in healthy donors. The table came from immunoSEQ multiplex PCR; TCRdb's copy has only in-frame clones and leaves some out. Counted here are tens of thousands of clones, around three quarters occurring once; the ten biggest clones make up approximately 1.5%. The specimen sequenced was PBMCs. The receptors were sampled from a female donor in good health and CMV-seronegative. The conserved cysteine and the conserved F or W are not part of the CDR3 here.

j_call,v_call,cdr3_aa
TRBJ2-1,TRBV7-2,ASKPWGSGDNEQF
TRBJ2-3,TRBV15,ATSRGGGSTDTQY
TRBJ1-6,TRBV12-5,ASGLEPISPLH
TRBJ1-1,TRBV4-1,ASSELIPGQGPENTEAF
TRBJ1-1,TRBV2,AGQQSQILNTEAF
TRBJ2-1,TRBV2,ASSDSGGEYNEQF
TRBJ1-5,TRBV27,ASSLGGRQPQH
TRBJ2-5,TRBV5-1,ASRDGQGWETQY
TRBJ1-1,TRBV4-1,ASSPREGGTEAF
TRBJ1-2,TRBV28,ASSSPSPGGLDGYT
TRBJ1-4,TRBV18,ASSPQGAGEKLF
TRBJ2-3,TRBV5-1,ASSLWGDDRAYTDTQY
TRBJ2-7,TRBV7-3,ASSLNAGTYEQY
TRBJ1-1,TRBV7-2,ASSLEVSGGRAMAF
TRBJ1-2,TRBV19,ASRNGGGNGYT
TRBJ2-5,TRBV6-1,ASILGQGQETQY
TRBJ2-5,TRBV7-8,ASSSSGGVQETQY
TRBJ2-3,TRBV9,ASSLHGTPRDTDTQY
TRBJ2-3,TRBV27,ASSLSFRGAWDTQY
TRBJ1-1,TRBV6-4,ASSEDPGTEAF
TRBJ2-3,TRBV21-1,ASSKGPREFRTDTQY
TRBJ1-4,TRBV4-1,ASSPGYGGIGEKLF